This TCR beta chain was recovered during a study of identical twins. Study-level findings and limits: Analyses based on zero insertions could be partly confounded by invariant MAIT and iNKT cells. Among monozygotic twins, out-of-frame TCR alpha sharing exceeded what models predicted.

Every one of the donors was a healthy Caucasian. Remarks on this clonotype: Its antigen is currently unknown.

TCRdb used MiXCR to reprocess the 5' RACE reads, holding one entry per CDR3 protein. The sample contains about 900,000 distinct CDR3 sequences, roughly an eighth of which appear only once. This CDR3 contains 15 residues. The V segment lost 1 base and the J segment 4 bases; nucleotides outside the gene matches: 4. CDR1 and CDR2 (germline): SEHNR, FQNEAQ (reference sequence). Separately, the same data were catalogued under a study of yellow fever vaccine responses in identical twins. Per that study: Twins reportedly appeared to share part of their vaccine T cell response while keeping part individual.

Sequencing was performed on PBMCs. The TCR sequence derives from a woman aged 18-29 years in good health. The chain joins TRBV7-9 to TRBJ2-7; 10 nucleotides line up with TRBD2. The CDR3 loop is CASSLVTSGHYEQYF. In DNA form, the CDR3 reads TGTGCCAGCAGCTTAGTGACTAGCGGGCATTACGAGCAGTACTTC.